The rows below give T cell receptor beta chains drawn from one sample of a study of shared clonotypes between healthy human individuals. The assay was immunoSEQ multiplex PCR, and TCRdb's table has in-frame clones only and misses some. The sample includes millions of clones, around nine tenths of them seen just once. Sequencing used naive CD4+ T cells sorted from blood. Source of these receptors: a man aged 18-30 years in good health. The CDR3 runs from the conserved cysteine through the conserved F or W. A D gene is named only where the DNA matches it firmly. Part of the rows lack a size; the others show once, few, many or a class for expanded clones.

-	TRBV7-9	-	TRBJ1-6	TGTGCCAGCAGCAGGACCGACGGTTCACCCCTCCACTTT	CASSRTDGSPLHF
-	TRBV5-6	-	TRBJ2-7	TGTGCCAGCAGCCTTAAGGGGGGCTCTTCCGAGCAGTACTTC	CASSLKGGSSEQYF
-	TRBV5-1	-	TRBJ2-5	TGCGCCAGCAGCCCCGGGCGGGAAAAAGAGACCCAGTACTTC	CASSPGREKETQYF
-	TRBV30	-	TRBJ1-2	TGTGCCTGGGATTTTGGGGGCGGCTACACCTTC	CAWDFGGGYTF
-	TRBV6-1	-	TRBJ1-3	TGTGCCAGCCGAGAATTTGGGGGCTCTGGAAACACCATATATTTT	CASREFGGSGNTIYF
-	TRBV30	-	TRBJ1-1	TGTGCCTGGAGTGTAGGGGGGCGGCTGACTGAAGCTTTCTTT	CAWSVGGRLTEAFF
TRBD2	TRBV18	-	TRBJ2-7	TGTGCCAGCTCACCAACTAGCGGATCGAGCGAGCAGTACTTC	CASSPTSGSSEQYF
-	TRBV21-1	-	TRBJ1-1	TGTGCCAGCCGCAGGGGGGCCGCAGCTCCGTTGATAGAAGCTTTCTTT	CASRRGAAAPLIEAFF
TRBD1	TRBV15	-	TRBJ1-4	TGTGCCACCAGCAGAGTTCAACAGGGGAGTGAAAAACTGTTTTTT	CATSRVQQGSEKLFF
-	TRBV2	-	TRBJ1-5	TGTGCCAGCAGCGCCGGGCCCTCGATTAAGCCCCAGCATTTT	CASSAGPSIKPQHF
-	TRBV27	-	TRBJ1-1	TGTGCCAGCAGTTTAGAGCCCTGGGCACAACTTCCAGCTTTCTTT	CASSLEPWAQLPAFF
-	TRBV10-3	-	TRBJ1-3	TGTGCCATCAGTGAGGGGTCCGGAAACACCATATATTTT	CAISEGSGNTIYF
-	TRBV18	-	TRBJ1-1	TGTGCCAGCTCACCCCCGTCTGGGCGGATGAACACTGAAGCTTTCTTT	CASSPPSGRMNTEAFF
-	TRBV6-1	-	TRBJ1-2	TGTGCCAGCAGTGAAGCCGACTGGAGGGGGGGCTACACCTTC	CASSEADWRGGYTF
-	TRBV5-1	-	TRBJ2-1	TGCGCCAGCAGCATCACTGAAAACACCTACAATGAGCAGTTCTTC	CASSITENTYNEQFF
TRBD2	TRBV11-2	once	TRBJ2-7	TGTGCCAGCAGCTTAGCGGGGGGAACCTACGAGCAGTACTTC	CASSLAGGTYEQYF
-	TRBV6-1	-	TRBJ1-6	TGTGCCAGCAGTCAAGGGCTTAATAATTCACCCCTCCACTTT	CASSQGLNNSPLHF
TRBD2	TRBV2	-	TRBJ2-1	TGTGCCAGCAGTGTCGGACTAGCTAACGGGTACAATGAGCAGTTCTTC	CASSVGLANGYNEQFF